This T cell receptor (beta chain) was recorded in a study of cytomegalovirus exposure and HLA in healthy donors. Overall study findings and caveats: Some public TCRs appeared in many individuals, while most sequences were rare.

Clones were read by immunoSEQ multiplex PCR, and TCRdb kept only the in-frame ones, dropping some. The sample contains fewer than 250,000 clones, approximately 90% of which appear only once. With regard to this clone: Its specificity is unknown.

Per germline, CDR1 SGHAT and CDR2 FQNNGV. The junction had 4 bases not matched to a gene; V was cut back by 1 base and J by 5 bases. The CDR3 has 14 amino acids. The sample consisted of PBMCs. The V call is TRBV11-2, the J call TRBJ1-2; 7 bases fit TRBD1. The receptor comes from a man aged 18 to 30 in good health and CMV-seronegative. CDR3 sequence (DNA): TGTGCCAGCAGCTTAGGCGGCAGGGGGTATGGCTACACCTTC. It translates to CASSLGGRGYGYTF.